The following is a T cell receptor beta chain sequence with its context. Its antigen remains unidentified. The sample is drawn from a study of blood T cells in healthy people across ages. The authors ran a second PCR of about 7 to 11 cycles using a sample-barcoded 5' primer and a J-beta primer mix. Carrying 12 random nucleotides, a template-switch adaptor labeled each individual cDNA molecule. TCRdb processed the 5' RACE reads anew with MiXCR; each CDR3 protein has one entry. The sample yields around 2 million distinct CDR3 sequences, about two fifths seen once. The CDR3 is 15 amino acids. V was pared by 0 bases and J by 2 bases, with 10 bases between. Germline V gives CDR1 LGHDT, CDR2 YNNKEL (reference sequence). Study findings and constraints: Bulk PBMC profiling left naive and antigen-experienced comparisons inconclusive. Roughly linear age-related decline in beta diversity appeared, significant by age 40.

Sequencing was performed on blood. The chain combines TRBV3-1 with TRBJ1-2, with D perhaps matching TRBD1 (5 bases). This clonotype originated in a human donor in good health. The CDR3 spells CASSQEVGTNYGYTF. For the CDR3, the DNA is TGTGCCAGCAGCCAAGAGGTGGGGACCAACTATGGCTACACCTTC.